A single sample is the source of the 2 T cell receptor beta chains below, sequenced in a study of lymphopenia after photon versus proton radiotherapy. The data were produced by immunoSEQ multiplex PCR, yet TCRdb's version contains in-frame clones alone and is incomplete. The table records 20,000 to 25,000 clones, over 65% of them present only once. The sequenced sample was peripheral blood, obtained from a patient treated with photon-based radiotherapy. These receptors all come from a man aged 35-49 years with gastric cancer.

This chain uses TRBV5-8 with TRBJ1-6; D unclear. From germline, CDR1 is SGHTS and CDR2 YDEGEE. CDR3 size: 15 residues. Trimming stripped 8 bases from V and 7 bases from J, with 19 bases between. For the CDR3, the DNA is TGTGCCAGTTACTACGTGGGCAGGATGAATTCACCCCTCCACTTT. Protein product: CASYYVGRMNSPLHF.

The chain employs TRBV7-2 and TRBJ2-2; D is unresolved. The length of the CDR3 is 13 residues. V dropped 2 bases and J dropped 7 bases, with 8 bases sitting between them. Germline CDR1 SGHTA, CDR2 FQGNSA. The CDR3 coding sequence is TGTGCCAGCAGCTTAAAACTGATCGGGGAGCTGTTTTTT. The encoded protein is CASSLKLIGELFF.